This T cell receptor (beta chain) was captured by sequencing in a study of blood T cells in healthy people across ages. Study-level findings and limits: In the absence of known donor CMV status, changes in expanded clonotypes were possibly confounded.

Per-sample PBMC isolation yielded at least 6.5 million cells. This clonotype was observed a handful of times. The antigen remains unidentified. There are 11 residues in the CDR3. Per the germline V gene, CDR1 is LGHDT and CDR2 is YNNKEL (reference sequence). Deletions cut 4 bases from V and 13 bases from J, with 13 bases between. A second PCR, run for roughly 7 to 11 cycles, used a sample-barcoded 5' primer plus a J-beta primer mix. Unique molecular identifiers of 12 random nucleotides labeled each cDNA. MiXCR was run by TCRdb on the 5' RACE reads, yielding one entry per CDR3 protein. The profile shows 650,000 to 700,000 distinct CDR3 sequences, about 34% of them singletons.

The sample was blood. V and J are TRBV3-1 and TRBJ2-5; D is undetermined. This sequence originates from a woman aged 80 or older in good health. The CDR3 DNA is TGTGCCAGCAGCCTCCGACCTTTCTCGTACTTC. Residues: CASSLRPFSYF.